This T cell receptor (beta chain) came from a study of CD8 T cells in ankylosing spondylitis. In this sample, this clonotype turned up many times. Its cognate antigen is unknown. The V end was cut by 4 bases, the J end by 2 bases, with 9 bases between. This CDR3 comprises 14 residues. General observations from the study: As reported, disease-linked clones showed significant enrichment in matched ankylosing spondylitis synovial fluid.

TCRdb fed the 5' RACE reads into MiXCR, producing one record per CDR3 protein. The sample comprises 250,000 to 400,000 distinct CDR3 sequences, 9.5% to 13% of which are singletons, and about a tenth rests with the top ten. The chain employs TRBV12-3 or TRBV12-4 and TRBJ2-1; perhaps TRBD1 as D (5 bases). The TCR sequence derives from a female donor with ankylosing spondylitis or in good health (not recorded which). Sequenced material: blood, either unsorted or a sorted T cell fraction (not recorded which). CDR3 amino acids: CASSWGGTYNEQFF. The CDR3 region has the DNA TGTGCCAGCAGTTGGGGCGGAACCTACAATGAGCAGTTCTTC.